This entry is about one TCR beta chain. Its antigen remains unidentified. Germline V gene lookup returns CDR1 LGHNA and CDR2 YNFKEQ. The CDR3 contains 15 residues. V was clipped by 3 bases and J by 4 bases; unmatched bases: 8. PCR was performed using 60 Vbeta and 13 Jbeta primers. The method was immunoSEQ multiplex PCR; TCRdb's version includes in-frame clones alone and lacks a portion of them. The sample includes roughly 190,000 clones. This sample is part of a study of cytomegalovirus exposure and HLA in healthy donors. General observations from the study: There were reportedly fewer N-insertions in an Asian-associated ancestry cluster than the roughly 700-donor mean, in a later analysis. Likely technical artifact: a cluster of highly shared sequence variants.

The source material was PBMCs. The sequence was collected from a woman under 30 in good health and CMV-seropositive. The chain combines TRBV4-2 with TRBJ2-5, with 7 positions matching TRBD1. The CDR3 nucleotides read TGTGCCAGCAGCCACCACAGGGGCCCCCCAGAGACCCAGTACTTC. Translation: CASSHHRGPPETQYF.